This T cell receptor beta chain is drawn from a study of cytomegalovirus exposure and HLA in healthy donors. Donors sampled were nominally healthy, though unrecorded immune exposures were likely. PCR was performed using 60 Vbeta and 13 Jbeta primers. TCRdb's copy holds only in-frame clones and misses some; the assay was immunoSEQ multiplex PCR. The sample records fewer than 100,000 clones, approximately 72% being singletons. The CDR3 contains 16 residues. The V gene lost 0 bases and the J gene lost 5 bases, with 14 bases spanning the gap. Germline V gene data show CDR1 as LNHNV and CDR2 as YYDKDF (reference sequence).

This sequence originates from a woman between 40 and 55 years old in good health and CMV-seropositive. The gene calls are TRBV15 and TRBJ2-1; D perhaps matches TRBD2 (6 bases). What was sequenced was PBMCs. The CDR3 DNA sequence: TGTGCCACCAGCAGAGATTTAGCTGGAGGGCACAATGAGCAGTTCTTC. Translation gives CATSRDLAGGHNEQFF.